This TCR beta chain was found in a study of cytotoxic CD8 clonotypes in ibrutinib-treated CLL. This CDR3 has 19 residues. CDR1 and CDR2 from the germline V gene are SGHTA and FQGNSA. The trim removed 2 bases at V and 0 bases at J, leaving 10 bases unmatched. Investigators sought sequencing depths of between 1 in 200,000 and 1 in 1 million T cells. Assay: immunoSEQ multiplex PCR; the TCRdb copy retains only in-frame clones and omits some. The table records tens of thousands of clones, 57% of them present only once. For this clone: What it binds is unknown.

General study findings and limits: Clonality was higher at ibrutinib response and returned toward baseline at progression.

The source of this sequence is a human donor with chronic lymphocytic leukemia. This specimen was PBMCs, taken after 12 months of ibrutinib treatment. The chain employs TRBV7-2 and TRBJ2-3, with TRBD2 identical over 11 bases. CDR3 sequence (DNA): TGTGCCAGCAGCTTACGTCTAGCGCTAGCGGGGGGTAGCACAGATACGCAGTATTTT. Its protein product is CASSLRLALAGGSTDTQYF.